The TCR beta chain under discussion was sequenced for a study of blood T cell repertoires in COVID-19. At the level of the study: Both acute and convalescent COVID-19 samples were obtained from the United States, Italy and Spain.

The V end was cut by 3 bases, the J end by 8 bases, with 10 bases between. The germline CDR1 and CDR2 sequences are LGHDT and YNNKEL (reference sequence). There are 12 residues in the CDR3. Authors' methods: Amplification of reference gene primers was used by the study to estimate nucleated cell counts. Clones were read by immunoSEQ multiplex PCR, and TCRdb kept only the in-frame ones, dropping some. V, J and clone size were drawn from that table, and D and trimming were deduced from the DNA. The repertoire holds more than 150,000 clones, with around 87% as singletons. The TCR originated in a man aged 35 to 55 with active or convalescent COVID-19. The sample consisted of peripheral blood. This rearrangement joins TRBV3-1 (or the pseudogene TRBV3-2) to TRBJ1-2; no firm D call. The CDR3 DNA is TGTGCCAGCAGCCACTCCGGCGGGGGCTACACCTTC. Translating it yields CASSHSGGGYTF.